This T cell receptor beta chain came from a study of CD8 T cells in ankylosing spondylitis. Study-wide results and limits: One TCR beta motif, made up of several highly homologous variants, appeared characteristic of ankylosing spondylitis blood. A CD8+ phenotype characterized the disease-linked clones, which were relatively rare in peripheral blood. In reactive arthritis synovial fluid and blood, some motif variants had been reported before.

There are a few counts of this clonotype. The antigen is undetermined. One entry per CDR3 protein, called by TCRdb with MiXCR from the 5' RACE reads. Of a few hundred thousand distinct CDR3 sequences listed, approximately 20% were seen once; the top ten hold roughly 34%. Trimming pared 0 bases from V and 5 bases from J, leaving 11 bases between. The CDR3 consists of 15 residues. Per germline, CDR1 LGHNA and CDR2 YSLEER. The sequenced material came from blood, either unsorted or a sorted T cell fraction (not recorded which). The rearrangement uses TRBV4-3 and TRBJ2-4; no clear D. This receptor was taken from a male donor with ankylosing spondylitis or in good health (not recorded which). The CDR3, as DNA: TGCGCCAGCAGCCAAGATTTAGCATTCGAAAACATTCAGTACTTC. It translates to CASSQDLAFENIQYF.